These 6 T cell receptor beta chains were sequenced from one sample in a study of blood T cells in healthy people across ages. The authors ran a second PCR of roughly 6 to 12 cycles using a sample-barcoded 5' primer and a J-beta primer mix. TCRdb analysed the 5' RACE reads with MiXCR anew, one entry per CDR3 protein. The sample shows some 1.4 million distinct CDR3 sequences, roughly 45% of them seen only once. Sequencing was performed on blood. The source is a woman aged 18-29 years in good health.

This clonotype has just a few counts. The genes are TRBV20-1 and TRBJ2-1, with D possibly being TRBD2 (6 bases). V was trimmed by 5 bases and J by 3 bases, leaving 11 bases between them. CDR1 and CDR2 from the germline V gene are DFQATT and SNEGSKA (reference sequence). The CDR3 has 13 residues. Written as DNA, the CDR3 is TGCAGTGCTCAACGCGGGGACTACAATGAGCAGTTCTTC. Amino acid sequence: CSAQRGDYNEQFF.

There are a few counts of this clonotype. The chain carries TRBV20-1 and TRBJ2-7; 7 positions match TRBD2. CDR1 is DFQATT and CDR2 is SNEGSKA in the germline V gene (reference sequence). The CDR3 consists of 14 residues. V lost 2 bases and J lost 2; bases outside the gene matches: 6. The CDR3 nucleotides read TGCAGTGCTAGACCCTGGGGGGGAACCTACGAGCAGTACTTC. It translates to CSARPWGGTYEQYF.

The chain couples TRBV25-1 to TRBJ2-1, with TRBD2 matching over 8 bases. CDR1 is MGHDK and CDR2 is SYGVNS in the germline V gene. The length of the CDR3 is 14 residues. The junction had 3 bases not matched to a gene; V was cut back by 3 bases and J by 5 bases. The CDR3 DNA is TGTGCCAGCAGTGAGAGCGGGGGTGACAATGAGCAGTTCTTC. Protein sequence: CASSESGGDNEQFF.

At least ten counts were recorded for this clonotype. CDR3 in DNA: TGTGCCAGTAGTATAGCCGGACTAGCGGGATCCGAGACCCAGTACTTC. Its translation: CASSIAGLAGSETQYF. The rearrangement joins TRBV19 to TRBJ2-5; 12 nucleotides line up with TRBD2. Losses at the gene ends were 1 base for V and 5 bases for J; bases not matched to a gene: 5. The germline V gene encodes CDR1 LNHDA and CDR2 SQIVND (reference sequence). The length of the CDR3 is 16 residues.

The V and J genes are TRBV19 and TRBJ2-6; unclear D gene. The CDR3 is 15 amino acids. The V gene lost 7 bases and the J gene lost 0 bases, with 10 bases spanning the gap. Germline V gene data show CDR1 as LNHDA and CDR2 as SQIVND (reference sequence). CDR3 loop: CASIEPRSGANVLTF. As DNA, the CDR3 is TGTGCCAGTATCGAGCCCCGCTCTGGGGCCAACGTCCTGACTTTC. The full variable domain, rest sourced from reference TRBV19 and TRBJ2-6, is DGGITQSPKYLFRKEGQNVTLSCEQNLNHDAMYWYRQDPGQGLRLIYYSQIVNDFQKGDIAEGYSVSREKKESFPLTVTSAQKNPTAFYLCASIEPRSGANVLTFGAGSRLTVL.

This clonotype appeared many times. The V and J genes are TRBV6-6 and TRBJ2-3, with TRBD2 matching over 9 bases. The CDR3 sequence is 14 residues long. J gave up 2 bases and V 8 bases, and 5 bases lay outside the gene matches. From germline, CDR1 is MNHNY and CDR2 SVGAGI (reference sequence). The DNA of the CDR3 is TGTGCCAGCTCCAGGACTAGCGACACAGATACGCAGTATTTT. It yields the protein CASSRTSDTDTQYF.